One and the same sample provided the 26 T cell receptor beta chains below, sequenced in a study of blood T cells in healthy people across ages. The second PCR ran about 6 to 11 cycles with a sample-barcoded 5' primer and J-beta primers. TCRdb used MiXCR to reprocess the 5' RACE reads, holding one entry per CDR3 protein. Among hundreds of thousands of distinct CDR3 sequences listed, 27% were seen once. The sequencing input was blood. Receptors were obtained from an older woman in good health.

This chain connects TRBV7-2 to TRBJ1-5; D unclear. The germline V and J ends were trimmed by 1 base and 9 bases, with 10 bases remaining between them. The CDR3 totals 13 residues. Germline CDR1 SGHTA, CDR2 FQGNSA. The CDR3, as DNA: TGTGCCAGCAGCTTAGGCGGAGAACCGCCCCAGCATTTT. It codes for CASSLGGEPPQHF.

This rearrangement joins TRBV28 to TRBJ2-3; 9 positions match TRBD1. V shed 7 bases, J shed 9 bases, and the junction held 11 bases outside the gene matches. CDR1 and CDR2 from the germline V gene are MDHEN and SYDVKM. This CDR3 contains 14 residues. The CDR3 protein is CASNLLQGARTQYF. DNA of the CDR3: TGTGCCAGCAACCTTTTACAGGGGGCGCGGACGCAGTATTTT.

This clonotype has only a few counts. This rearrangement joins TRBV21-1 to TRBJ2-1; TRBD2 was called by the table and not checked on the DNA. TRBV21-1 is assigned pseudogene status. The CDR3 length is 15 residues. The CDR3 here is CASGDRGGSYNEQFF. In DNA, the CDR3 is TGTGCCAGTGGGGATCGGGGCGGGAGTTACAATGAGCAGTTCTTC.

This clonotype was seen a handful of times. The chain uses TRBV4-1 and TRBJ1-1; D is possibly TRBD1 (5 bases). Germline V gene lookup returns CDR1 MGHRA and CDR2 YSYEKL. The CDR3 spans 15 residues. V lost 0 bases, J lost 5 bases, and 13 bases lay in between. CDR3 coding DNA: TGCGCCAGCAGCCAAGATGCCCCGGGGGGGACTGAAGCTTTCTTT. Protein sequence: CASSQDAPGGTEAFF.

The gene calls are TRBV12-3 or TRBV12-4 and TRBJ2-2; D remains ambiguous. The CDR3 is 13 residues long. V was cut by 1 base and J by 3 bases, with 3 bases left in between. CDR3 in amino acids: CASSLGDTGELFF. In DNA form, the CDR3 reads TGTGCCAGCAGTTTAGGGGACACCGGGGAGCTGTTTTTT.

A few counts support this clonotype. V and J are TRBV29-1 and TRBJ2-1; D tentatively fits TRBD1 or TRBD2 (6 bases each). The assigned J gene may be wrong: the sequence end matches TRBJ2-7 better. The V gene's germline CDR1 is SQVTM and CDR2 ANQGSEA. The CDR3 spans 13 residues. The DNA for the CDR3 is TGCAGCGTTGGGAGGGGGAGTGGTAACGAGCAGTACTTC. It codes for CSVGRGSGNEQYF.

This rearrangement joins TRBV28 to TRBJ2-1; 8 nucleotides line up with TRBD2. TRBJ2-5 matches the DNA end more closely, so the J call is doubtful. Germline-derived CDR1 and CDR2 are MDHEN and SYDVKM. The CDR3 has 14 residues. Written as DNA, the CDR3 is TGTGCCAGCAGTCGAGCGGGAGTTGGGGAGACCCAGTACTTC. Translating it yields CASSRAGVGETQYF.

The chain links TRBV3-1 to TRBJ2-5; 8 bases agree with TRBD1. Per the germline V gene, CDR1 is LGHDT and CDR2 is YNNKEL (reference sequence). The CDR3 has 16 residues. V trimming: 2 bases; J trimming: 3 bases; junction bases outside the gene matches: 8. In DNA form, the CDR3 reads TGTGCCAGCAGCCAATTCAGGGGGCTGGGGGAAGAGACCCAGTACTTC. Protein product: CASSQFRGLGEETQYF.

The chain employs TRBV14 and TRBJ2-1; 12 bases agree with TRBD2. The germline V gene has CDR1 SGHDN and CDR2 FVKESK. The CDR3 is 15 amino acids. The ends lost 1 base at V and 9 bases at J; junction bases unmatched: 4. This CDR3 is CASSQGLAGVGEQFF. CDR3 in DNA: TGTGCCAGCAGCCAAGGACTAGCGGGAGTAGGTGAGCAGTTCTTC.

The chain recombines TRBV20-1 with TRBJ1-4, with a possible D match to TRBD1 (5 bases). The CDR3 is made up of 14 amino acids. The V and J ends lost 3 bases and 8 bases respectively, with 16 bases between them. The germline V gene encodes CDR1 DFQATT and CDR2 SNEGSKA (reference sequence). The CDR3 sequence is CSARALGGREKLFF. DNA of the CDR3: TGCAGTGCTAGGGCCCTGGGGGGTCGGGAAAAACTGTTTTTT.

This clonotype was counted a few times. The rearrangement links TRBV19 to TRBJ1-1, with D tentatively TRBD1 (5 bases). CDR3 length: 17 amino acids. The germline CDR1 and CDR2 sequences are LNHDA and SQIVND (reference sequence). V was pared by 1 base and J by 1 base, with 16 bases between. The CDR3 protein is CASSIAGILSGNTEAFF. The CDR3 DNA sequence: TGTGCCAGTAGTATAGCAGGGATACTCTCCGGGAACACTGAAGCTTTCTTT.

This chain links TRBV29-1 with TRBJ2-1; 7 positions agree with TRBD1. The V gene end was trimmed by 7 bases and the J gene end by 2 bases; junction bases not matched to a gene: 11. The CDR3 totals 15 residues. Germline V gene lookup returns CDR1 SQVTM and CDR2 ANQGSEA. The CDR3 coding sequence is TGCAGCGCAAAGGTTGCGCAGGGGGCCTACAATGAGCAGTTCTTC. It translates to CSAKVAQGAYNEQFF.

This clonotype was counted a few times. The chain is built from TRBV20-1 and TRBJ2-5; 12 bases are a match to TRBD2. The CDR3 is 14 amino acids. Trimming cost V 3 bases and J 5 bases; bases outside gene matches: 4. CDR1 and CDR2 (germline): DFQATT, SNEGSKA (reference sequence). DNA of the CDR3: TGCAGTGCTAGCTTGACTAGCGGGAGTGAGACCCAGTACTTC. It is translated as CSASLTSGSETQYF.

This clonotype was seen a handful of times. In DNA, the CDR3 is TGTGCCAGCCATAAAAGGGCTAGAGGCGAGCAGTACTTC. The encoded protein is CASHKRARGEQYF. This chain links TRBV13 with TRBJ2-5; unclear D gene. The closer fit of TRBJ2-7 to the DNA end suggests the J call may be wrong. CDR3 length equals 13 residues. Germline-derived CDR1 and CDR2 are PRHDT and FYEKMQ (reference sequence).

CDR3 protein: CASNRGTASGANVLTF. Written as DNA, the CDR3 is TGCGCCAGCAACCGAGGGACAGCCTCTGGGGCCAACGTCCTGACTTTC. The chain links TRBV5-1 to TRBJ2-6, with 7 bases fitting TRBD1. The V gene end was trimmed by 6 bases and the J gene end by 0 bases; junction bases not matched to a gene: 6. Germline V gene sequence: CDR1 SGHRS, CDR2 YFSETQ. The CDR3 spans 16 residues.

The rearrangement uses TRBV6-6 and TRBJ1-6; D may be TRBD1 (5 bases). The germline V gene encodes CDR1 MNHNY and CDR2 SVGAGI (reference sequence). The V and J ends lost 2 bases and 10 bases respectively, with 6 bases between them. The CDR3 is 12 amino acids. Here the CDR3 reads CASSYRGSPLHF. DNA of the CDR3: TGTGCCAGCAGTTACAGGGGATCACCCCTCCACTTT.

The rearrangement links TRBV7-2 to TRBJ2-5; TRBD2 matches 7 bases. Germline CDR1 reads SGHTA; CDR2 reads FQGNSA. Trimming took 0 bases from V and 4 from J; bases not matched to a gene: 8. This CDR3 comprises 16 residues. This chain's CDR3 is CASSLALGGSGETQYF. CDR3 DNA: TGTGCCAGCAGCTTAGCGCTGGGCGGGAGTGGAGAGACCCAGTACTTC.

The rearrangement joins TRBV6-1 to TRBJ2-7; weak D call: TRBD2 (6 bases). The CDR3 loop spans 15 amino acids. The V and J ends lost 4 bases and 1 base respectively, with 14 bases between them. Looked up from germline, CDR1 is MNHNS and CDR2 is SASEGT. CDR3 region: CASSGDFLYSYEQYF. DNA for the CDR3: TGTGCCAGCAGTGGGGACTTCCTATATTCCTACGAGCAGTACTTC.

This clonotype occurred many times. CDR3 region: CASSLELAVNTDTQYF. In DNA form, the CDR3 reads TGTGCCAGCAGTTTGGAACTAGCGGTTAACACAGATACGCAGTATTTT. The J gene is TRBJ2-3, the V gene TRBV12-3 or TRBV12-4; TRBD2 matches 8 bases. This CDR3 contains 16 residues. Trimming removed 3 bases from V and 2 bases from J; junction bases left unmatched: 7.

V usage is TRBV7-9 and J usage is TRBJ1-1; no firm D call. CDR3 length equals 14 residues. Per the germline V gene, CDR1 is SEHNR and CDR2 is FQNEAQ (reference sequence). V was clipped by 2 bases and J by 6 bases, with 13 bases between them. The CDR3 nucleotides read TGTGCCAGCAGCTTATCTGTCAGTACCCCTGAAGCTTTCTTT. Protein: CASSLSVSTPEAFF. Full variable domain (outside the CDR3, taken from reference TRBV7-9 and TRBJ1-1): DTGVSQNPRHKITKRGQNVTFRCDPISEHNRLYWYRQTLGQGPEFLTYFQNEAQLEKSRLLSDRFSAERPKGSFSTLEIQRTEQGDSAMYLCASSLSVSTPEAFFGQGTRLTVV.

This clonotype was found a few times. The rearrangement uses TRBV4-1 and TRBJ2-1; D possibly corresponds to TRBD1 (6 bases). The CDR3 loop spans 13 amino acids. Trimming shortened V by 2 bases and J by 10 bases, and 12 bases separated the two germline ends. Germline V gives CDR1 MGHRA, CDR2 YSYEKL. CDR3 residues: CASSQIGQREQFF. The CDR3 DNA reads TGCGCCAGCAGCCAAATCGGACAGCGCGAGCAGTTCTTC.

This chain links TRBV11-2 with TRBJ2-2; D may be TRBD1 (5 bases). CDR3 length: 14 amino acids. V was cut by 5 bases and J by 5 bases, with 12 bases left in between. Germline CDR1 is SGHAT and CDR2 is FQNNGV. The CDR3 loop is CASSLSRATGELFF. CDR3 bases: TGTGCCAGCAGCCTAAGCAGGGCTACCGGGGAGCTGTTTTTT.

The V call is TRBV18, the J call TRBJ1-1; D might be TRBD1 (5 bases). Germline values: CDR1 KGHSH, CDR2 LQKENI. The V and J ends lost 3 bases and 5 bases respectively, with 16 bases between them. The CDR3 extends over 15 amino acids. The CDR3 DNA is TGTGCCAGCTCACCGTACACAGGCCTCAAGACTGAAGCTTTCTTT. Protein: CASSPYTGLKTEAFF.

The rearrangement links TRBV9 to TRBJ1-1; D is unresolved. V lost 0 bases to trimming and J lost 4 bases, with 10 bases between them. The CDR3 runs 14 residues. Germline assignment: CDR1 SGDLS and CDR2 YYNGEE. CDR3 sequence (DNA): TGTGCCAGCAGCGTAGTTGAGGTGAGCACTGAAGCTTTCTTT. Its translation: CASSVVEVSTEAFF.

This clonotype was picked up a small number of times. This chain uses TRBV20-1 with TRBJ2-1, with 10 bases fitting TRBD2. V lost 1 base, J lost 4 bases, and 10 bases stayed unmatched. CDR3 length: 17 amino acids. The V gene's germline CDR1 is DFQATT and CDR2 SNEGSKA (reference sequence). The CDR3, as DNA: TGCAGTGCTAGAGGGATTAAACAGCGGGAGGGGTACAATGAGCAGTTCTTC. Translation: CSARGIKQREGYNEQFF.

The CDR3 nucleotides read TGTGCCAGCAGCGTTTATGAGGGGGAAGAGACCCAGTACTTC. Its protein product is CASSVYEGEETQYF. V is TRBV9 and J is TRBJ2-5, with a tentative D call TRBD1 (6 bases). The CDR3 covers 14 residues. With 2 bases removed from V and 3 bases from J, the gap between germline ends came to 11 bases. From germline, CDR1 is SGDLS and CDR2 YYNGEE.